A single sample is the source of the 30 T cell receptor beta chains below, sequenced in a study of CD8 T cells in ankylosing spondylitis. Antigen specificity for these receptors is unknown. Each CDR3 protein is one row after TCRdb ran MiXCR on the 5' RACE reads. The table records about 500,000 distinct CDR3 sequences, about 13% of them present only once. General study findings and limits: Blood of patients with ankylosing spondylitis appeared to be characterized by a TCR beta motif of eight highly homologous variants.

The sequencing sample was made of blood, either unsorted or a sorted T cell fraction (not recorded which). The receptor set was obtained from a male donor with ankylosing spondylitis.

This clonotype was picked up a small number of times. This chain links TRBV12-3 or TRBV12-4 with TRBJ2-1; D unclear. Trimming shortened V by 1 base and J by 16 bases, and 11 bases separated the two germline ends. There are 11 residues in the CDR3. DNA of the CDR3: TGTGCCAGCAGTTTAGTCGGTCGAGCTTTCTTC. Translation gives CASSLVGRAFF.

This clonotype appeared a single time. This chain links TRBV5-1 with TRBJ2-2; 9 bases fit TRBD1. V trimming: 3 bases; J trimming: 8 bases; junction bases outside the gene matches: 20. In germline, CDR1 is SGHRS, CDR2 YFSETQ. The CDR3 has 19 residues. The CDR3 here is CASSSGPYFGQGTSGELFF. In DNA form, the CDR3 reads TGCGCCAGCAGCTCCGGGCCGTATTTTGGACAGGGGACGTCGGGGGAGCTGTTTTTT.

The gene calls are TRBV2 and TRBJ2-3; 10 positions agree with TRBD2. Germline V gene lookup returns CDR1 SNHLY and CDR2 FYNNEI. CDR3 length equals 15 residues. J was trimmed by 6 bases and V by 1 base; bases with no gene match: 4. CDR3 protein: CASSEGAGGVDTQYF. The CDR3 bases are TGTGCCAGCAGTGAAGGAGCGGGAGGGGTGGATACGCAGTATTTT.

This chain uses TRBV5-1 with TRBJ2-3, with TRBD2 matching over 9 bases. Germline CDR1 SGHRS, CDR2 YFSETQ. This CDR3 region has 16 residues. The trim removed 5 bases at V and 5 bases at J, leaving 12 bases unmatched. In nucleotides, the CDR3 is TGCGCCAGCAGTTACGCCGGACTAGCGCCCGGAGATACGCAGTATTTT. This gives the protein CASSYAGLAPGDTQYF.

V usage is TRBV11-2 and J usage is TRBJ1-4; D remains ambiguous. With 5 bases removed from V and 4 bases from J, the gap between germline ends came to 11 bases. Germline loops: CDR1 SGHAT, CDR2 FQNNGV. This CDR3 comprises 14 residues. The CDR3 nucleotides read TGTGCCAGCAGCCTTCAGAGTTATAATGAAAAACTGTTTTTT. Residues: CASSLQSYNEKLFF.

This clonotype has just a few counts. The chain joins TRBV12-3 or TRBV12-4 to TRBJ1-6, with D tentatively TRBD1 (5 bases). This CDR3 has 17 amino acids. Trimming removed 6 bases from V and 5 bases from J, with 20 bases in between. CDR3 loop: CASRLSPAAGHNSPLHF. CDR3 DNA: TGTGCCAGCAGGTTATCTCCGGCGGCAGGGCATAATTCACCCCTCCACTTT.

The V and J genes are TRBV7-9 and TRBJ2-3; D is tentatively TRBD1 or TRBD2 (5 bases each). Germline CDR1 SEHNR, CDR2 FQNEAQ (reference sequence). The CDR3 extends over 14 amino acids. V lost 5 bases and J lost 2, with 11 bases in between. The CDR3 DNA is TGTGCCAGCAGCCCCGGGGACCCCACAGATACGCAGTATTTT. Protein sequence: CASSPGDPTDTQYF.

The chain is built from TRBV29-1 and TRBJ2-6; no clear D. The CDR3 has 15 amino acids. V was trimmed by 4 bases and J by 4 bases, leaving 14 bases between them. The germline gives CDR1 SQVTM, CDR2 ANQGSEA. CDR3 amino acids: CSVVVRMAGANVLTF. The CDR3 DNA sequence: TGCAGCGTTGTGGTCAGGATGGCCGGGGCCAACGTCCTGACTTTC.

This CDR3 reads CSARLGYHQPQHF. The CDR3 nucleotides read TGCAGTGCTAGATTGGGGTACCATCAGCCCCAGCATTTT. V and J are TRBV20-1 and TRBJ1-5; D is undetermined. Germline CDR1 DFQATT, CDR2 SNEGSKA (reference sequence). V gave up 2 bases and J gave up 5 bases, with 10 bases separating them. CDR3 length: 13 amino acids.

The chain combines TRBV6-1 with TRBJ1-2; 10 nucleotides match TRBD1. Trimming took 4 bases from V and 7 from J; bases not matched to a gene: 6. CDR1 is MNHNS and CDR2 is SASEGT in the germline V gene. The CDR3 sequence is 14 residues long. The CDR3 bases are TGTGCCAGCAGTGGACAGGGGGCAGGTGTTGGCTACACCTTC. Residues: CASSGQGAGVGYTF.

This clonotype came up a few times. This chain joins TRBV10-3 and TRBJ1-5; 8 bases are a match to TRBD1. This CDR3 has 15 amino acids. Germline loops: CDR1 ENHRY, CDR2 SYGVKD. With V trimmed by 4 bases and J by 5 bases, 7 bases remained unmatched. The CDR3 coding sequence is TGTGCCATCAGTGGGGACGACAGGGGCTATCAGCCCCAGCATTTT. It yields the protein CAISGDDRGYQPQHF.

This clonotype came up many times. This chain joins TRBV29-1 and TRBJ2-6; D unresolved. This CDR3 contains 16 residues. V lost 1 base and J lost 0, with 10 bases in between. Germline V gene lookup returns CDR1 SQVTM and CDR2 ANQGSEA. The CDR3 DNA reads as TGCAGCGTTGAAGTACAGTTCAGCTCTGGGGCCAACGTCCTGACTTTC. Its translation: CSVEVQFSSGANVLTF. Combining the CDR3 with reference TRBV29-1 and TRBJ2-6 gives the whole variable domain SAVISQKPSRDICQRGTSLTIQCQVDSQVTMMFWYRQQPGQSLTLIATANQGSEATYESGFVIDKFPISRPNLTFSTLTVSNMSPEDSSIYLCSVEVQFSSGANVLTFGAGSRLTVL.

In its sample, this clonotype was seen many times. The CDR3 bases are TGTGCCAGCACGCGCCGGGACGGCTCCTACAATGAGCAGTTCTTC. This codes for CASTRRDGSYNEQFF. The rearrangement links TRBV7-2 to TRBJ2-1, with D perhaps TRBD1 or TRBD2 (5 bases each). Per the germline V gene, CDR1 is SGHTA and CDR2 is FQGNSA. This CDR3 comprises 15 residues. Trimming took off 7 bases at V and 0 bases at J, with 13 bases between the two ends.

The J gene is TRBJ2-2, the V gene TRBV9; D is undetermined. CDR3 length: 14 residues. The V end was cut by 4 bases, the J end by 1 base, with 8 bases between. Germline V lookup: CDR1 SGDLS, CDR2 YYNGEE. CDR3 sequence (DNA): TGTGCCAGCAGCTTCCTAGTGAACACCGGGGAGCTGTTTTTT. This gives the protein CASSFLVNTGELFF.

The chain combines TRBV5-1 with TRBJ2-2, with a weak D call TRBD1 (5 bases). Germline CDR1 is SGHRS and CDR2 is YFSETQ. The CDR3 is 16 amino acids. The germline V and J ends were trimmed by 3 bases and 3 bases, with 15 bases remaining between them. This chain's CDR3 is CASSSHQGWDTGELFF. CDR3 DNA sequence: TGCGCCAGCAGCTCACATCAGGGTTGGGACACCGGGGAGCTGTTTTTT.

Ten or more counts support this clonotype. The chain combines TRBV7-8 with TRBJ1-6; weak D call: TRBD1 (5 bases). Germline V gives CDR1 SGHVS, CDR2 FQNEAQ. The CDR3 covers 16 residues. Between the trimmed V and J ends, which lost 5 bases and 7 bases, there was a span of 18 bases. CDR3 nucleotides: TGTGCCAGCAGCCTTTTTGGGACCTCTTTAAATTCACCCCTCCACTTT. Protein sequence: CASSLFGTSLNSPLHF.

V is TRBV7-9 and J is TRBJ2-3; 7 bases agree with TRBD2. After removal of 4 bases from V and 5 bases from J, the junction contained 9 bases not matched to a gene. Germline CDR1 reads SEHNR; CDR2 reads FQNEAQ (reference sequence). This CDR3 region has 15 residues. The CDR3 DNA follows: TGTGCCAGCAGCTACGGGACTAACCTTGGAGATACGCAGTATTTT. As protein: CASSYGTNLGDTQYF.

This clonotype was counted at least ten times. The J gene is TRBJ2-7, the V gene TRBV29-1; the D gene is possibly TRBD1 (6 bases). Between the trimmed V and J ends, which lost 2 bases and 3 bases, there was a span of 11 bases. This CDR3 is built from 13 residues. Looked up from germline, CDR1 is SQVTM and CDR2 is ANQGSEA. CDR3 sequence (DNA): TGCAGCGTTGAAAGGATGGACAGCTACGAGCAGTACGTC. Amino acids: CSVERMDSYEQYV.

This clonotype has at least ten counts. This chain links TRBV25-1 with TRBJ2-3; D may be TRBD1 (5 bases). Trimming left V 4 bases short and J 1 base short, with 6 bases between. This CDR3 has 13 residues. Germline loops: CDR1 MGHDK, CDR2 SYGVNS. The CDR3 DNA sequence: TGTGCCAGCAGTGTACAGGGCACAGATACGCAGTATTTT. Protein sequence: CASSVQGTDTQYF.

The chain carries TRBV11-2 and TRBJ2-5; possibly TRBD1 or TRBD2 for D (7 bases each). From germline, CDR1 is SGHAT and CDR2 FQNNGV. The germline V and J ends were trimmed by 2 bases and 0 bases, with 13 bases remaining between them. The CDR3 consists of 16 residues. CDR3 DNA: TGTGCCAGCAGCTTATGGGGAGGGGGCGACCAAGAGACCCAGTACTTC. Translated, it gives CASSLWGGGDQETQYF.

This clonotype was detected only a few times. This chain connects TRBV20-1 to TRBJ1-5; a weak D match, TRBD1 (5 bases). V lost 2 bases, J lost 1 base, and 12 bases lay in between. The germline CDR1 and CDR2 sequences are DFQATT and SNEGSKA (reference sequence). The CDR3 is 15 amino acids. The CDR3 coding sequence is TGCAGTGCTAGAACGAGGGGTAGCAGCAATCAGCCCCAGCATTTT. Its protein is CSARTRGSSNQPQHF.

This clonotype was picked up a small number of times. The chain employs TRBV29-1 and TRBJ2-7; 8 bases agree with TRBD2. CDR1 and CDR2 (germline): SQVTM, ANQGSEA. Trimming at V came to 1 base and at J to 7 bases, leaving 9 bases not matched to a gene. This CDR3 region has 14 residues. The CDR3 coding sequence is TGCAGCGTTGAAGTGGCGGGAGGCCTACGTGAGCAGTACTTC. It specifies CSVEVAGGLREQYF.

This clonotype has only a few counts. CDR3 DNA: TGTGCCAGCAGTGCCACAGGGGAGCTGTTTTTT. Translation gives CASSATGELFF. J is TRBJ2-2 and V is TRBV2; D unresolved. V was trimmed by 4 bases and J by 8 bases, leaving 5 bases between them. Germline CDR1 is SNHLY and CDR2 is FYNNEI. The CDR3 extends over 11 amino acids.

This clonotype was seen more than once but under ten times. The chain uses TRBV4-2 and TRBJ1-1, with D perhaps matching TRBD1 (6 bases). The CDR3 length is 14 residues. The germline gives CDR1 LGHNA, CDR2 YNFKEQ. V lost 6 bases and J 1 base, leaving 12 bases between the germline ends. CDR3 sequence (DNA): TGTGCCAGCAGGGCGGGGGCGCGGAACACTGAAGCTTTCTTT. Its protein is CASRAGARNTEAFF.

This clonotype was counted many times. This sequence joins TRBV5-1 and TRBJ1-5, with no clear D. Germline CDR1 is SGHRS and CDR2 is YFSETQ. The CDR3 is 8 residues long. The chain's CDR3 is CGNQPQHF. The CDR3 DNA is TGCGGTAATCAGCCCCAGCATTTT. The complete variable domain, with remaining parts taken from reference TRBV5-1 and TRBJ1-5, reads KAGVTQTPRYLIKTRGQQVTLSCSPISGHRSVSWYQQTPGQGLQFLFEYFSETQRNKGNFPGRFSGRQFSNSRSEMNVSTLELGDSALYLCGNQPQHFGDGTRLSIL.

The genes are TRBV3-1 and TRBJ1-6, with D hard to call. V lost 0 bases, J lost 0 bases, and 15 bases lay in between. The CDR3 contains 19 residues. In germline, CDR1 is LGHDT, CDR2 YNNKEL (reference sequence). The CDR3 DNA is TGTGCCAGCAGCCAAGATTATGCCATGGAAAGCTCCTATAATTCACCCCTCCACTTT. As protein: CASSQDYAMESSYNSPLHF.

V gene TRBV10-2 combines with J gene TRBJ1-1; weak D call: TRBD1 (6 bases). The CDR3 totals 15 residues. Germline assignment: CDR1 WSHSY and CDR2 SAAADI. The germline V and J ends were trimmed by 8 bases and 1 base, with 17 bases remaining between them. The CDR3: CASSTTIQGNTEAFF. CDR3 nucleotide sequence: TGCGCCAGCTCGACGACCATACAGGGGAACACTGAAGCTTTCTTT.

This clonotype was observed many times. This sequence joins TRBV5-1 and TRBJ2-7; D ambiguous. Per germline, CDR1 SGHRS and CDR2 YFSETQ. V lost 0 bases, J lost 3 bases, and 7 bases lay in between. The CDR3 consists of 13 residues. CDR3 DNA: TGCGCCAGCAGCTTGGGCCAGTACTACGAGCAGTACTTC. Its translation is CASSLGQYYEQYF.

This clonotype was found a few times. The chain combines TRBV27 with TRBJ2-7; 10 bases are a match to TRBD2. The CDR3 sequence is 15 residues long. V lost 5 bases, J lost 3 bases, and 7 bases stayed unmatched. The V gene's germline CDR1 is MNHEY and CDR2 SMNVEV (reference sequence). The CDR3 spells CASSPTSGTFYEQYF. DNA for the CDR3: TGTGCCAGCAGTCCCACTAGCGGGACCTTCTACGAGCAGTACTTC.

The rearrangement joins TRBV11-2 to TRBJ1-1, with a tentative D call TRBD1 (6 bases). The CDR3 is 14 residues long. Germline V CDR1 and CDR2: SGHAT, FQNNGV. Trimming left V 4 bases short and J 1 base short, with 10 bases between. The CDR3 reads CASSSGQTNTEAFF. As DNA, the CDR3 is TGTGCCAGCAGCTCAGGACAGACGAACACTGAAGCTTTCTTT. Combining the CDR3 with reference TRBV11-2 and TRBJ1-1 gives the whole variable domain EAGVAQSPRYKIIEKRQSVAFWCNPISGHATLYWYQQILGQGPKLLIQFQNNGVVDDSQLPKDRFSAERLKGVDSTLKIQPAKLEDSAVYLCASSSGQTNTEAFFGQGTRLTVV.